A single sample gave rise to the 26 T cell receptor beta chains below, sequenced in a study of lymphopenia after photon versus proton radiotherapy. The protocol was immunoSEQ multiplex PCR, while the TCRdb copy is restricted to in-frame clones and leaves out a portion. This sample yields around 59,000 clones, of which approximately 84% are seen a single time; about 1.9% belongs to the top ten. The sequencing used peripheral blood, collected from a patient treated with proton-based radiotherapy. All receptors derive from a man aged 55 to 70 with pancreatic cancer.

The chain carries TRBV28 and TRBJ2-7; 13 bases fit TRBD2. The germline V gene has CDR1 MDHEN and CDR2 SYDVKM. Trimming removed 4 bases from V and 4 bases from J; junction bases left unmatched: 13. This CDR3 comprises 18 residues. CDR3 DNA: TGTGCCAGCAGTTCTCTTACCCCGGGACTAGCGGGAATTTACGAGCAGTACTTC. This codes for CASSSLTPGLAGIYEQYF.

This clone has a single count. This sequence joins TRBV7-9 and TRBJ1-1, with TRBD1 identical over 8 bases. CDR1 is SEHNR, CDR2 FQNEAQ, per germline (reference sequence). The ends lost 4 bases at V and 4 bases at J; junction bases unmatched: 8. The CDR3 runs to 15 residues. The CDR3 nucleotides are TGTGCCAGCAGCTCAAGATCAGGGGGCCGCACTGAAGCTTTCTTT. Translation: CASSSRSGGRTEAFF.

The chain couples TRBV7-2 to TRBJ2-7, with D perhaps matching TRBD2 (6 bases). Trimming took 6 bases from V and 7 from J, leaving 19 bases between them. The germline gives CDR1 SGHTA, CDR2 FQGNSA. The CDR3 is 14 amino acids. The CDR3 DNA reads TGTGCCAGCAGTTCGGGCCTCTCCGCGGGGGAGCAGTACTTC. Protein sequence: CASSSGLSAGEQYF.

The table lists this clone with a count of one. This chain uses TRBV5-1 with TRBJ2-5, with a tentative D call TRBD1 (6 bases). This CDR3 has 14 amino acids. Between the trimmed V and J ends, which lost 4 bases and 3 bases, there was a span of 13 bases. Germline V gene lookup returns CDR1 SGHRS and CDR2 YFSETQ. This chain's CDR3 is CASSLGGGEETQYF. For the CDR3, the DNA is TGCGCCAGCAGCCTTGGTGGGGGCGAAGAGACCCAGTACTTC.

This clone has more than one count but fewer than ten. The J gene is TRBJ1-4, the V gene TRBV29-1; 11 bases map to TRBD1. The CDR3 spans 14 residues. Germline CDR1 is SQVTM and CDR2 is ANQGSEA. V gave up 6 bases and J gave up 7 bases; unmatched junction bases: 7. This CDR3 reads CSVSGGTGGEKLFF. The CDR3 DNA is TGCAGCGTCTCAGGAGGGACAGGGGGTGAAAAACTGTTTTTT.

A few counts support this clone. The sample holds other DNA sequences that translate to the same CDR3. This sequence joins TRBV19 and TRBJ2-7; 8 nucleotides agree with TRBD1. After removal of 3 bases from V and 4 bases from J, the junction contained 5 bases not matched to a gene. The CDR3 runs 14 residues. The germline CDR1 and CDR2 sequences are LNHDA and SQIVND (reference sequence). The CDR3 DNA sequence: TGTGCCAGTAGTATTGGACAGGGCGGGTACGAGCAGTACTTC. Its translation is CASSIGQGGYEQYF. Full variable domain (remainder filled in from reference TRBV19 and TRBJ2-7): DGGITQSPKYLFRKEGQNVTLSCEQNLNHDAMYWYRQDPGQGLRLIYYSQIVNDFQKGDIAEGYSVSREKKESFPLTVTSAQKNPTAFYLCASSIGQGGYEQYFGPGTRLTVT.

This rearrangement joins TRBV28 to TRBJ1-5; D might be TRBD1 (5 bases). V dropped 6 bases and J dropped 0 bases, with 12 bases sitting between them. Germline V gene data show CDR1 as MDHEN and CDR2 as SYDVKM. There are 15 residues in the CDR3. CDR3 residues: CASRFRGASNQPQHF. CDR3 coding DNA: TGTGCCAGCAGGTTCCGTGGGGCTAGCAATCAGCCCCAGCATTTT.

The CDR3 coding sequence is TGTGCCAGCAGCTTGGGGACAGCTGAGCAGTACTTC. The encoded protein is CASSLGTAEQYF. This chain links TRBV5-8 with TRBJ2-7; D is perhaps TRBD1 (6 bases). Germline V gene lookup returns CDR1 SGHTS and CDR2 YDEGEE. V was shortened by 0 bases and J by 7 bases, with 8 bases between the two germline ends. This CDR3 region has 12 residues.

This clone was seen more than once but under ten times. CDR3 loop: CAWSSRGYGYTF. The CDR3 nucleotides are TGTGCCTGGAGTTCTAGGGGGTATGGCTACACCTTC. The chain uses TRBV30 and TRBJ1-2, with D possibly matching TRBD1 (6 bases). Trimming removed 2 bases at V and 5 bases at J, with 9 bases between. Germline V gene sequence: CDR1 GTSNPN, CDR2 SVGIG (reference sequence). The CDR3 is made up of 12 amino acids.

The V and J genes are TRBV5-4 and TRBJ2-7; 8 positions agree with TRBD1. Germline trimming cut 0 bases from V and 3 bases from J; bases unmatched to any gene: 5. Germline CDR1 reads SGHNT; CDR2 reads YYREEE (reference sequence). This CDR3 is built from 15 residues. DNA of the CDR3: TGTGCCAGCAGCTTGGCCGGCGACAGGGGCTACGAGCAGTACTTC. Its translation is CASSLAGDRGYEQYF.

CDR3 in DNA: TGTGCCAGCAGTGAAAACAGGGCGGGGGAGACCCAGTACTTC. Translated, it gives CASSENRAGETQYF. V gene TRBV2 combines with J gene TRBJ2-5; D is possibly TRBD1 or TRBD2 (6 bases each). V dropped 2 bases and J dropped 5 bases, with 12 bases sitting between them. The CDR3 runs to 14 residues. Germline assignment: CDR1 SNHLY and CDR2 FYNNEI.

In its sample, this clone was seen a few times. The J gene is TRBJ1-2, the V gene TRBV6-1; D unresolved. Germline V gene lookup returns CDR1 MNHNS and CDR2 SASEGT. The length of the CDR3 is 10 residues. The germline V and J ends were trimmed by 4 bases and 8 bases, with 5 bases remaining between them. The CDR3 loop is CASSAVGYTF. The CDR3, as DNA: TGTGCCAGCAGTGCGGTAGGCTACACCTTC.

The V and J genes are TRBV6-6 and TRBJ1-2; D is unclear. V lost 4 bases to trimming and J lost 4 bases, with 13 bases between them. CDR1 is MNHNY and CDR2 is SVGAGI in the germline V gene (reference sequence). The CDR3 is 14 amino acids. CDR3 sequence reads: CASSSPGSGYGYTF. CDR3 DNA: TGTGCCAGCAGTTCCCCCGGGTCGGGCTATGGCTACACCTTC.

This clone was observed a few times. This sequence joins TRBV19 and TRBJ1-4; D not certain. CDR1 and CDR2 (germline): LNHDA, SQIVND (reference sequence). The CDR3 covers 14 residues. With 3 bases removed from V and 5 bases from J, the gap between germline ends came to 10 bases. The CDR3 sequence is CASSIYGRNEKLFF. DNA for the CDR3: TGTGCCAGTAGTATCTACGGCCGGAATGAAAAACTGTTTTTT.

CDR3 nucleotides: TGTGCCAGCAGCGGCCAGGGATTGGAGCACGAGCAGTACTTC. Protein product: CASSGQGLEHEQYF. V usage is TRBV7-2 and J usage is TRBJ2-7, with a weak D call TRBD1 (5 bases). V gave up 5 bases and J gave up 5 bases, with 16 bases separating them. Germline loops: CDR1 SGHTA, CDR2 FQGNSA. This CDR3 comprises 14 residues.

The V gene is TRBV7-9, the J gene TRBJ1-2, with TRBD1 matching 7 bases. This CDR3 is built from 14 residues. V lost 1 base, J lost 8 bases, and 7 bases stayed unmatched. The V gene's germline CDR1 is SEHNR and CDR2 FQNEAQ (reference sequence). CDR3 loop: CASSLVETGRGYTF. CDR3 in DNA: TGTGCCAGCAGCTTAGTGGAGACAGGGCGCGGCTACACCTTC.

The chain is built from TRBV7-8 and TRBJ2-2; D might be TRBD2 (6 bases). Germline loops: CDR1 SGHVS, CDR2 FQNEAQ. The CDR3 runs 17 residues. The V end lost 1 base, the J end lost 4 bases, and 16 bases lay between the germline ends. CDR3 sequence: CASSLVPGGPGTGELFF. CDR3 in DNA: TGTGCCAGCAGCTTAGTTCCAGGAGGGCCAGGCACCGGGGAGCTGTTTTTT.

The V call is TRBV7-2, the J call TRBJ2-7; D not certain. Per germline, CDR1 SGHTA and CDR2 FQGNSA. Trimming stripped 1 base from V and 5 bases from J, with 18 bases between. This CDR3 comprises 16 residues. This CDR3 is CASSLGLLAQADEQYF. The CDR3 DNA reads as TGTGCCAGCAGCTTAGGATTATTAGCCCAAGCTGACGAGCAGTACTTC.

The chain couples TRBV6-4 to TRBJ1-2; TRBD1 matches at 9 bases. CDR3 length equals 12 residues. Trimming at V came to 4 bases and at J to 9 bases, leaving 3 bases not matched to a gene. Germline V gene lookup returns CDR1 MRHNA and CDR2 SNTAGT. In DNA form, the CDR3 reads TGTGCCAGCAGTGGGGGACAGGGTAGCTACACCTTC. Encoded protein: CASSGGQGSYTF.

V and J are TRBV6-5 and TRBJ2-1, with D unclear. Germline V gene lookup returns CDR1 MNHEY and CDR2 SVGAGI. The CDR3 totals 15 residues. V was cut by 6 bases and J by 8 bases, with 20 bases left in between. The CDR3 region has the DNA TGTGCCAGCAGATCCCGGCGGTCCATAAAGGATGAGCAGTTCTTC. Translating gives CASRSRRSIKDEQFF.

The V and J genes are TRBV4-1 and TRBJ2-2; tentative D call: TRBD2 (6 bases). Looked up from germline, CDR1 is MGHRA and CDR2 is YSYEKL. Trimming left V 4 bases short and J 4 bases short, with 13 bases between. The length of the CDR3 is 15 residues. CDR3 in DNA: TGCGCCAGCAGCCCCGGACGGGAGATCACCGGGGAGCTGTTTTTT. Translating it yields CASSPGREITGELFF.

This chain connects TRBV6-1 to TRBJ2-7, with D possibly called TRBD1 or TRBD2 (5 bases each). V was pared by 7 bases and J by 2 bases, with 12 bases between. The CDR3 length is 13 residues. CDR1 and CDR2 (germline): MNHNS, SASEGT. The CDR3 is CASIGTSAYEQYF. CDR3 DNA sequence: TGTGCCAGCATAGGGACCAGCGCCTACGAGCAGTACTTC.

The chain carries TRBV19 and TRBJ2-1, with a tentative D call TRBD2 (6 bases). This CDR3 has 12 residues. Germline-derived CDR1 and CDR2 are LNHDA and SQIVND (reference sequence). V dropped 6 bases and J dropped 13 bases, with 16 bases sitting between them. The CDR3 DNA follows: TGTGCCAGTAGGAGGACTGAGGGGACTCAGTTCTTC. Its protein is CASRRTEGTQFF.

The genes are TRBV5-6 and TRBJ1-2; D might be TRBD1 (5 bases). This CDR3 has 13 residues. V lost 3 bases and J lost 3, with 9 bases in between. Germline CDR1 and CDR2: SGHDT and YYEEEE. The CDR3, as DNA: TGTGCCAGCAGCTCCTCAGGGTACTATGGCTACACCTTC. Translated: CASSSSGYYGYTF.

The table lists this clone with a few counts. As DNA, the CDR3 is TGTGCCAGCAGTCTTCCAATCGGGGGGAGCCTTTTTATGAACACTGAAGCTTTCTTT. It codes for CASSLPIGGSLFMNTEAFF. The chain uses TRBV28 and TRBJ1-1; TRBD1 might be the D (5 bases). The CDR3 length is 19 residues. The V and J ends lost 5 bases and 0 bases respectively, with 25 bases between them. Germline CDR1 and CDR2: MDHEN and SYDVKM.

The genes are TRBV5-1 and TRBJ2-7; D may be TRBD2 (5 bases). The CDR3 consists of 14 residues. From germline, CDR1 is SGHRS and CDR2 YFSETQ. Trimming stripped 2 bases from V and 3 bases from J, with 12 bases between. CDR3 bases: TGCGCCAGCAGCTTAGGAGGAGTCGACTACGAGCAGTACTTC. This translates into CASSLGGVDYEQYF.